This T cell receptor (beta chain) came from a study of T cells in Graves' hyperthyroidism and ophthalmopathy (dated by TCRdb to about 2019). Regarding the complete study: Peripheral blood was collected at initial diagnosis, before any treatment. According to the paper, TCR Vbeta CDR3 sequencing was carried out on approximately 140 peripheral blood samples, which came from more than 40 ophthalmopathy, around 75 hyperthyroidism and approximately 17 progressor patients. For training and testing, the 80 to 100 patients in the discovery cohort were randomly divided in a 7:3 ratio. Whether ophthalmopathy could be predicted prospectively was tested in an independent validation cohort made up of about 18 hyperthyroidism patients plus 17 patients who later progressed to ophthalmopathy. The study also compared thyroid tissue and blood T-cell repertoires from five or six Graves' hyperthyroidism patients. After sampling, hyperthyroidism patients received methimazole starting at 30 mg daily, and ophthalmopathy patients received high-dose intravenous methylprednisolone. To identify TCR V-J signatures that set the groups apart, the researchers used a discovery cohort of about a hundred patients, made up of about 44 with Graves' ophthalmopathy and 57 with stable Graves' hyperthyroidism.

V ends up 2 bases short and J 5 bases short, with an unmatched junction base count of 10. Including the terminal cysteine and phenylalanine, the CDR3 comprises 18 residues. CDR3 DNA only is kept here, 54 bases in frame from base 1. CDR1 and CDR2 (MGHDK, SYGVNS) derive from the germline V gene. Stable Graves' hyperthyroidism was defined as the absence of progression to ophthalmopathy over 18 months of follow-up. Hyperthyroidism patients were aged 18 to 65 years and newly diagnosed, with disease duration of less than 2 months. Exclusion was applied to patients with uncontrolled infections, other autoimmune diseases, pregnancy or lactation. Diagnoses relied on clinical symptoms, serum thyroxine and TRAb, thyroid ultrasound and orbital computed tomography. PBMCs were isolated from more than 8 ml of fresh peripheral blood by Ficoll-Paque density gradient centrifugation. Total RNA was extracted using Trizol reagent, and RNA quality was assessed on an Agilent 2100 Bioanalyzer.

Here is what the overall study found, with its caveats: During validation, the model predicted progression to ophthalmopathy a median of about 6.3 months ahead of onset, with more than 60% sensitivity and 72.22% specificity. No statistical method was used to set the sample size in advance, and investigators knew the group allocation. Most expanded thyroid clonotypes (frequency above 0.001) were also found in blood, which suggests that blood repertoires may mirror thyroid immune responses. A model built on a 13 V-J signature distinguished ophthalmopathy from stable hyperthyroidism, reaching around 87% sensitivity and around 81% specificity in cross-validation and 80%/75% in testing.

TCR beta CDR3 regions were amplified from RNA transcripts. A first-round RT-PCR of the TCR CDR3 used the HTBI primer set with the Qiagen OneStep RT-PCR kit. Libraries were constructed in a second round of multiplex PCR, after which size selection and purification were performed. Paired-end sequencing of the libraries was performed with 100 bp reads on an Illumina HiSeq2000. The study's processing was this. Raw data were processed with SOAPnuke, discarding reads with adapters, uncalled bases, mean Phred below 15, or no exact constant-primer or identifier match. High-quality paired reads were merged with COPE v1.2.5, and unique nucleotide sequences were defined as clonotypes. Clonotypes were aligned to IMGT TRBV, TRBD and TRBJ reference segments using MiTCR v1.1. The analysis was restricted to V-J combinations with a frequency above 0.0001, which together covered 99.2% of the repertoires. The TCS score was defined as F50 (clonal expansion) divided by E x V (chaos), with BLOSUM62-based TCRdist calculated between CDR3 peptides within each V-J. Welch's t-statistics and random forest reduced roughly 540 V-J features to 10 to 15, which were used in a naive Bayes classifier (R e1071). Clones were called with MiXCR by TCRdb after fastp trimmed the public reads at Q25, and only in-frame beta chains were retained. Each entry is one CDR3 protein sequence, shown with its most common DNA and genes. The V and J calls here are based on TCRdb, not the publication. For this sample there are 400,000 to 500,000 distinct CDR3 sequences; roughly an eighth appear just once. The ten largest account for less than 20% of the sample.

In this sample, this clonotype turned up many times. Its antigen is currently not known. Per-base quality was not reported, and no clone a single base away is much larger than it. The rearranged segments are TRBV25-1 and TRBJ2-1; TRBD2 matches 12 bases in the middle. Sample: blood. This TCR derives from a woman younger than 30 with Graves' hyperthyroidism. The CDR3 has the sequence CASSEGVGLAGLNNEQFF. The sequenced DNA: TGTGCCAGCAGTGAAGGCGTGGGACTAGCGGGCTTGAACAATGAGCAGTTCTTC.